This T cell receptor beta chain was documented in a study of breast tumors, draining lymph nodes, adjacent tissues (dated by TCRdb to 2015 to 2016). A note on the overall study: In breast cancer patients, the study compared the TCR beta repertoires of tumor, adjacent nontumor tissue and axillary lymph nodes. In human breast cancer, the study set out to assess how tumor, surrounding tissue and draining lymph node repertoires relate to one another and whether T cells might be exchanged between them.

Here is what the overall study found, with its caveats: In luminal-like breast cancer, tumor and nontumor tissue repertoires resembled each other significantly more than in basal-like breast cancer. The study presented the conclusion that tumor T cells originate in lymph nodes as consistent with a hypothesis, not as something directly demonstrated. Tumor T-cell repertoires showed less diversity than lymph node repertoires and more diversity than nontumor tissue repertoires, and tumor T-cell repertoires showed preferential V and J gene usage. The data were considered consistent with most tumor T cells being derived from the lymph node and subsequently expanding within tumor tissue.

The axillary draining lymph nodes of breast cancer patients were the source of the lymph node samples. This clonotype was recorded many times. Its antigen is not yet known. No much larger clone exists at a distance of one base, and base qualities are not known. Sequenced on an Illumina HiSeq 2000. TCR beta chain libraries were generated by multiplex PCR amplification. The amplified TCR beta chain products were analyzed by high-throughput sequencing. TCRdb reran the public reads through fastp at Q25 and MiXCR, keeping productive beta chains. Each record represents a unique CDR3 protein, reported with the most common genes and DNA among its rows. This sample holds 150,000 to 200,000 distinct CDR3 sequences; about 30% were observed only once. Around 3.5% of the sample is taken by the ten largest. Counted from cysteine to phenylalanine, this CDR3 has 13 amino acids. Only the CDR3 region is kept as DNA, spanning 39 bases read in frame from base 1. From a lookup of the germline V gene, CDR1 and CDR2 are MNHEY and SVGAGI. The germline ends are 9 bases apart after V is trimmed by 4 bases and J by 5 bases.

The source is a female donor with breast cancer. Some clones in this sample may be carry-over from other donors' samples. The chain couples TRBV6-5 to TRBJ1-5; a weak D assignment points to TRBD1 (6 bases agree). The specimen was axillary lymph node tissue. The DNA sequence is given as TGTGCCAGCAGTTCGGACAGATATCAGCCCCAGCATTTT. Translated, it reads CASSSDRYQPQHF.